The 17 T cell receptor beta chains below all came from one sample that was sequenced in a study of technical replicates of blood from a handful of donors. The method was immunoSEQ multiplex PCR; TCRdb's version includes in-frame clones alone and lacks a portion of them. The profile shows around 100,000 clones, 95% to 96% of them singletons. The sequencing sample was made of T cells isolated from PBMCs. The receptors derive from a human donor in good health.

This chain connects TRBV21-1 to TRBJ2-7; the D call in the table, TRBD1, was not verified against the DNA. TRBV21-1 is recorded as a pseudogene. This CDR3 comprises 14 residues. CDR3 DNA sequence: TGTGCCAGCAGGACAGGGGGCATGATCTACGAGCAGTACTTC. Residues: CASRTGGMIYEQYF.

This clone was recorded once. The chain recombines TRBV30 with TRBJ2-6; TRBD1 matches 8 bases. Germline values: CDR1 GTSNPN, CDR2 SVGIG (reference sequence). The CDR3 length is 14 residues. V lost 6 bases and J lost 4; bases outside the gene matches: 5. CDR3 in amino acids: CACRGRRGANVLTF. DNA of the CDR3: TGTGCCTGCAGGGGGCGGCGAGGGGCCAACGTCCTGACTTTC.

The V and J genes are TRBV7-8 and TRBJ1-1; TRBD1 aligns across 8 bases. Germline lookup yields CDR1 SGHVS and CDR2 FQNEAQ. Losses at the gene ends were 5 bases for V and 2 bases for J; bases not matched to a gene: 10. The CDR3 loop spans 16 amino acids. The DNA of the CDR3 is TGTGCCAGCAGCCTCCCCAGGACAGGGCCAAACACTGAAGCTTTCTTT. This gives the protein CASSLPRTGPNTEAFF.

This chain connects TRBV7-6 to TRBJ2-3; 8 nucleotides align to TRBD2. The V gene end was trimmed by 5 bases and the J gene end by 6 bases; junction bases not matched to a gene: 7. This CDR3 region has 14 residues. Germline CDR1 SGHVS, CDR2 FNYEAQ. The DNA of the CDR3 is TGTGCCAGCAGCGAAGGGACTAGACTCGATACGCAGTATTTT. It codes for CASSEGTRLDTQYF.

The chain couples TRBV19 to TRBJ1-1; no firm D call. Germline CDR1 LNHDA, CDR2 SQIVND (reference sequence). The CDR3 is made up of 13 amino acids. V was pared by 1 base and J by 4 bases, with 7 bases between. This chain's CDR3 is CASSIGDGTEAFF. The CDR3 DNA sequence: TGTGCCAGTAGTATAGGCGATGGCACTGAAGCTTTCTTT.

The J gene is TRBJ1-5, the V gene TRBV14; 8 positions agree with TRBD1. This CDR3 comprises 15 residues. Germline CDR1 and CDR2: SGHDN and FVKESK. With 5 bases clipped from V and 1 base from J, the junction kept 4 bases outside the gene matches. Here the CDR3 reads CASSFRQGSNQPQHF. In DNA form, the CDR3 reads TGTGCCAGCAGCTTCCGACAGGGGAGCAATCAGCCCCAGCATTTT.

This clone showed up just once. V and J are TRBV5-1 and TRBJ1-2; the D gene is possibly TRBD1 (6 bases). The V gene's germline CDR1 is SGHRS and CDR2 YFSETQ. This CDR3 is built from 15 residues. V lost 0 bases to trimming and J lost 7 bases, with 16 bases between them. Here the CDR3 DNA reads TGCGCCAGCAGCTTGGAGAAACAGGGTATTGGTGGCTACACCTTC. Encoded protein: CASSLEKQGIGGYTF.

The CDR3 sequence: CAWSVSLTYEQYF. CDR3 sequence (DNA): TGTGCCTGGAGTGTATCTCTTACCTACGAGCAGTACTTC. The chain couples TRBV30 to TRBJ2-7; D is unresolved. The CDR3 covers 13 residues. The germline V and J ends were trimmed by 0 bases and 2 bases, with 8 bases remaining between them. Germline V gene lookup returns CDR1 GTSNPN and CDR2 SVGIG (reference sequence).

The chain carries TRBV6-5 and TRBJ1-2, with D tentatively TRBD1 (5 bases). Between the trimmed V and J ends, which lost 2 bases and 4 bases, there was a span of 14 bases. The CDR3 totals 15 residues. CDR1 is MNHEY and CDR2 is SVGAGI in the germline V gene. CDR3 sequence (DNA): TGTGCCAGCAGTTACCTCGGGACCGGGGGCTATGGCTACACCTTC. It encodes CASSYLGTGGYGYTF.

This chain uses TRBV19 with TRBJ2-3; D uncertain. The CDR3 covers 11 residues. Germline V gene sequence: CDR1 LNHDA, CDR2 SQIVND (reference sequence). V dropped 7 bases and J dropped 10 bases, with 12 bases sitting between them. CDR3 amino acids: CASTRPVAQYF. In DNA form, the CDR3 reads TGTGCCAGTACCCGCCCAGTTGCGCAGTATTTT.

The DNA for the CDR3 is TGTGCCAGTAGTATCCGGGACAGGGGCAATCAGCCCCAGCATTTT. Protein: CASSIRDRGNQPQHF. The chain employs TRBV19 and TRBJ1-5; 9 bases match TRBD1. Germline-derived CDR1 and CDR2 are LNHDA and SQIVND (reference sequence). CDR3 length: 15 residues. Trimming at V came to 3 bases and at J to 2 bases, leaving 2 bases not matched to a gene.

This clone was seen a single time. The chain couples TRBV29-1 to TRBJ2-5; 9 bases line up with TRBD2. Germline CDR1 reads SQVTM; CDR2 reads ANQGSEA. CDR3 length: 19 amino acids. The junction had 17 bases not matched to a gene; V was cut back by 3 bases and J by 0 bases. CDR3 residues: CSVDPGASGILLYQETQYF. The CDR3 DNA is TGCAGCGTTGATCCCGGGGCTAGCGGGATCCTACTTTACCAAGAGACCCAGTACTTC.

V gene TRBV9 combines with J gene TRBJ1-5; D perhaps matches TRBD1 (6 bases). Per the germline V gene, CDR1 is SGDLS and CDR2 is YYNGEE. V lost 3 bases and J lost 7, with 17 bases in between. CDR3 length: 15 amino acids. CDR3 nucleotide sequence: TGTGCCAGCAGCGCAGACACAGGGCTCGGCCAGCCCCAGCATTTT. It specifies CASSADTGLGQPQHF.

V usage is TRBV7-9 and J usage is TRBJ2-7; TRBD1 might be the D (6 bases). Germline V gives CDR1 SEHNR, CDR2 FQNEAQ (reference sequence). The V gene lost 0 bases and the J gene lost 3 bases, with 24 bases spanning the gap. The CDR3 is 19 amino acids. The CDR3 sequence: CASSLASPGVDPRHYEQYF. CDR3 nucleotide sequence: TGTGCCAGCAGCTTAGCATCCCCAGGGGTCGACCCTAGACACTACGAGCAGTACTTC.

The V gene is TRBV6-4, the J gene TRBJ2-1; 7 nucleotides align to TRBD2. J gave up 7 bases and V 5 bases, and 8 bases lay outside the gene matches. CDR3 length equals 14 residues. Germline lookup yields CDR1 MRHNA and CDR2 SNTAGT. CDR3 region: CASSRTSGGNEQFF. DNA for the CDR3: TGTGCCAGCAGTCGGACTAGTGGGGGGAATGAGCAGTTCTTC.

The chain recombines TRBV9 with TRBJ1-4; possibly TRBD1 for D (6 bases). Trimming removed 0 bases at V and 3 bases at J, with 12 bases between. Looked up from germline, CDR1 is SGDLS and CDR2 is YYNGEE. The CDR3 covers 16 residues. CDR3 DNA sequence: TGTGCCAGCAGCGTAGCTACAGGGCTAGCTAATGAAAAACTGTTTTTT. Encoded protein: CASSVATGLANEKLFF.

This clone has only one observation. The rearrangement links TRBV9 to TRBJ1-1, with 11 bases aligning to TRBD1. This CDR3 spans 16 amino acids. The ends lost 0 bases at V and 5 bases at J; junction bases unmatched: 6. CDR1 and CDR2 from the germline V gene are SGDLS and YYNGEE. The CDR3 nucleotides are TGTGCCAGCAGCGTAGAAGGGGGACAGGGGGGGACTGAAGCTTTCTTT. Its protein product is CASSVEGGQGGTEAFF.